This T cell receptor (beta chain) was captured by sequencing in a study of T-cell memory formation after mild COVID-19. CDR1 and CDR2 from the germline V gene are KGHSH and LQKENI. CDR3 length: 16 amino acids. V lost 3 bases, J lost 1 base, and 14 bases lay in between. A note on this clonotype: What it binds is unknown.

5'RACE primed from the constant segment yielded TCR alpha and TCR beta cDNA libraries bearing sample barcodes and UMIs. TCRdb re-derived calls from the 5' RACE reads in MiXCR, one entry per CDR3 protein. This sample yields 500,000 to 650,000 distinct CDR3 sequences, of which approximately 21% are seen a single time; under 8.5% belongs to the top ten. The study, taken as a whole, reports: A balance of CD4 and CD8 characterized clones contracting day 15 to 85, whereas later expanders leaned CD4+. Whether second-wave clones peaking at day 37 were SARS-CoV-2 specific went unconfirmed. Contracting CD8+ clones were enriched in EMRA, CD4+ mainly in CM and EM.

The material sequenced was PBMCs or a T cell subset sorted from them (not recorded which). This TCR was sampled from an adult woman who had mild COVID-19 (a few samples of this study predate the infection). Cell type and time point are not known. The J gene is TRBJ2-3, the V gene TRBV18; weak D call: TRBD1 (6 bases). CDR3 region: CASSPVTGGGTDTQYF. The CDR3 DNA reads as TGTGCCAGCTCACCCGTGACAGGTGGCGGCACAGATACGCAGTATTTT.